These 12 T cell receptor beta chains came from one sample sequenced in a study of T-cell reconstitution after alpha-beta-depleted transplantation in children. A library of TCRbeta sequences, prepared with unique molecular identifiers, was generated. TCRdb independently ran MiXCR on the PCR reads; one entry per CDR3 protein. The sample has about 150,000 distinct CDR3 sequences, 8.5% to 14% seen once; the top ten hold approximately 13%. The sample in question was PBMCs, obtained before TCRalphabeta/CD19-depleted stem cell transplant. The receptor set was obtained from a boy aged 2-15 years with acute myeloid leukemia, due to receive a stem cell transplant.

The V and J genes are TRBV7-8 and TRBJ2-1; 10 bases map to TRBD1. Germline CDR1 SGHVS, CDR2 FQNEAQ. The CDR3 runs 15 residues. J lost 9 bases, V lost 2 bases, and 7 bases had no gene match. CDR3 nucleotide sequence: TGTGCCAGCAGCTTAATCCGGGACAGGGGTTCTGAGCAGTTCTTC. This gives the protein CASSLIRDRGSEQFF. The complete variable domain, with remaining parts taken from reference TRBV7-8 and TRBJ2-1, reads GAGVSQSPRYKVAKRGQDVALRCDPISGHVSLFWYQQALGQGPEFLTYFQNEAQLDKSGLPSDRFFAERPEGSVSTLKIQRTQQEDSAVYLCASSLIRDRGSEQFFGPGTRLTVL.

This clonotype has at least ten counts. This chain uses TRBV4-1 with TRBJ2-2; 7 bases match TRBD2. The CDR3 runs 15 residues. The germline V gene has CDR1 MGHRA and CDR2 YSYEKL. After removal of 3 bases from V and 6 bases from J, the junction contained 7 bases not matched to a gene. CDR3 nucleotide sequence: TGCGCCAGCAGCCAGCCGCGGGAGCTTCCCGGGGAGCTGTTTTTT. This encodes CASSQPRELPGELFF.

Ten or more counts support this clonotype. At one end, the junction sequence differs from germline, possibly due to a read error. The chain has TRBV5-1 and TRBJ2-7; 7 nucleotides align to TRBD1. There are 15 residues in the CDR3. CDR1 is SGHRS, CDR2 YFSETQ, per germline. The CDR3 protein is CASSLELGDRASRNF. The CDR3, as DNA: TGCGCCAGCAGCTTGGAGTTGGGGGACAGAGCCTCTCGGAACTTC.

The CDR3 reads CASSPRLVGYTF. The CDR3 nucleotides are TGTGCCAGCAGCCCAAGGCTCGTGGGCTACACCTTC. This chain links TRBV4-2 with TRBJ1-2; no clear D. Germline loops: CDR1 LGHNA, CDR2 YNFKEQ. V lost 4 bases, J lost 8 bases, and 11 bases lay in between. This CDR3 region has 12 residues.

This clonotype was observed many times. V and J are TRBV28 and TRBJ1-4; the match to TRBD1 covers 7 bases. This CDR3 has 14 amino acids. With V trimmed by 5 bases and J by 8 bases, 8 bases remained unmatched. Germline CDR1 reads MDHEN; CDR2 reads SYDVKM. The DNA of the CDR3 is TGTGCCAGCAGTCCTGACAGGGCCGGGGAAAAACTGTTTTTT. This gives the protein CASSPDRAGEKLFF.

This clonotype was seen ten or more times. DNA of the CDR3: TGCAGTGCTAGAACCGTCAGCGGGGGCTCCTACAATGAGCAGTTCTTC. Its translation: CSARTVSGGSYNEQFF. V is TRBV20-1 and J is TRBJ2-1; TRBD2 matches at 8 bases. The trim removed 2 bases at V and 0 bases at J, leaving 6 bases unmatched. Germline V gene data show CDR1 as DFQATT and CDR2 as SNEGSKA (reference sequence). The CDR3 is 16 amino acids.

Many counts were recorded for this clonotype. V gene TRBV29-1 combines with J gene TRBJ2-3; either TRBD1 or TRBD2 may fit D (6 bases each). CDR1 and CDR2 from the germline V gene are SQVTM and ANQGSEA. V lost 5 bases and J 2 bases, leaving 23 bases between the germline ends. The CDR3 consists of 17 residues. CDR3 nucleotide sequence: TGCAGCGTTAAGGGGGGAGGTGCTTACGGTCCCACAGATACGCAGTATTTT. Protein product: CSVKGGGAYGPTDTQYF.

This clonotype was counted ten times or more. CDR3 nucleotides: TGCAGTGCTAGAGGATATCGGGCAGGGGCCGGGGAGCTGTTTTTT. Its translation is CSARGYRAGAGELFF. The chain employs TRBV20-1 and TRBJ2-2; D possibly corresponds to TRBD1 (6 bases). The CDR3 sequence is 15 residues long. Trimming left V 1 base short and J 6 bases short, with 15 bases between. Per the germline V gene, CDR1 is DFQATT and CDR2 is SNEGSKA (reference sequence).

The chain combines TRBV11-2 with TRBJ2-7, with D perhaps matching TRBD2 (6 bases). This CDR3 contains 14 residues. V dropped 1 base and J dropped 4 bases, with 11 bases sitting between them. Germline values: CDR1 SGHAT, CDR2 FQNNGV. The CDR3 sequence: CASSLAPGGYEQYV. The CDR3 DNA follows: TGTGCCAGCAGCTTAGCCCCCGGGGGTTACGAGCAGTACGTC.

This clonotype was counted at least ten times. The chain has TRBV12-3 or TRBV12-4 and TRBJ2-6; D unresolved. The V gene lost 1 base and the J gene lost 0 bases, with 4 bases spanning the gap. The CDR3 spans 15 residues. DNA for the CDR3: TGTGCCAGCAGTTTAGACTACTCTGGGGCCAACGTCCTGACTTTC. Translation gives CASSLDYSGANVLTF.

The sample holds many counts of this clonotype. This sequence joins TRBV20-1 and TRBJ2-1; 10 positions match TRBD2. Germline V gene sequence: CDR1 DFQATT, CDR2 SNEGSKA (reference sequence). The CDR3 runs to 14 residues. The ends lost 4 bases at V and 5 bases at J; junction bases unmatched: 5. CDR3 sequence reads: CSAMQLAGNNEQFF. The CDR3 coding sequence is TGCAGTGCTATGCAACTAGCGGGAAACAATGAGCAGTTCTTC.

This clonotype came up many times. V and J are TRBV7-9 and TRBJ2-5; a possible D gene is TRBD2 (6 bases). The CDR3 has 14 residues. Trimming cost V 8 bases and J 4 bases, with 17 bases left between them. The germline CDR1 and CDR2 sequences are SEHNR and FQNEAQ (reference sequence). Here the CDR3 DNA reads TGTGCCAGCCAGTTGGAGGCGGGGTTAGAGACCCAGTACTTC. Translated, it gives CASQLEAGLETQYF. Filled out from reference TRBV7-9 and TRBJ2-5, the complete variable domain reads DTGVSQNPRHKITKRGQNVTFRCDPISEHNRLYWYRQTLGQGPEFLTYFQNEAQLEKSRLLSDRFSAERPKGSFSTLEIQRTEQGDSAMYLCASQLEAGLETQYFGPGTRLLVL.